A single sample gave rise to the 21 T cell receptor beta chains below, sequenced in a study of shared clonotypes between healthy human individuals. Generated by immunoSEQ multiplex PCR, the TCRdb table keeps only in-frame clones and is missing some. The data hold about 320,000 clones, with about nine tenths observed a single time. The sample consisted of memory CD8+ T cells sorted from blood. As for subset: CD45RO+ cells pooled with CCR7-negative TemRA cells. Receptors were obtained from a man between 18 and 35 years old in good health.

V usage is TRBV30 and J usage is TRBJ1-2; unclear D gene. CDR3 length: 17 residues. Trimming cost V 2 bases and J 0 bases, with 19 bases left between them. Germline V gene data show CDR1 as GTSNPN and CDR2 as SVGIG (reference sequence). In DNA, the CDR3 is TGTGCCTGGAGTCATAATGTCGCGAGGATTCCTAACTATGGCTACACCTTC. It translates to CAWSHNVARIPNYGYTF.

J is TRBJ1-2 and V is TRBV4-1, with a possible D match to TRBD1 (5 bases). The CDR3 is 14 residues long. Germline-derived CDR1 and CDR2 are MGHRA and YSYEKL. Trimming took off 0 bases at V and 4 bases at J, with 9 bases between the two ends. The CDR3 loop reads CASSQEGGIYGYTF. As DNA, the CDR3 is TGCGCCAGCAGCCAAGAGGGGGGAATCTATGGCTACACCTTC.

For the CDR3, the DNA is TGTGCCAGCAGCTTGGGTTTCGGGGGGCTTTCCTACAATGAGCAGTTCTTC. Translation gives CASSLGFGGLSYNEQFF. The chain recombines TRBV5-8 with TRBJ2-1; a possible D gene is TRBD2 (7 bases). The CDR3 consists of 17 residues. V was pared by 0 bases and J by 1 base, with 14 bases between. In germline, CDR1 is SGHTS, CDR2 YDEGEE. The whole variable domain, filled in from reference TRBV5-8 and TRBJ2-1, reads EAGVTQSPTHLIKTRGQQATLRCSPISGHTSVYWYQQALGLGLQFLLWYDEGEERNRGNFPPRFSGRQFPNYSSELNVNALELEDSALYLCASSLGFGGLSYNEQFFGPGTRLTVL.

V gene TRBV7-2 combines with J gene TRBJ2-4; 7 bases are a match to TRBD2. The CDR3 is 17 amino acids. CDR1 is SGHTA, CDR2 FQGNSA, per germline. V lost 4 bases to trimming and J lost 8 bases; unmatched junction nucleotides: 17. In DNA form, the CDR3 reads TGTGCCAGCAGCTCAAGACCCGGTGGGAGGGCCCGGGACATTCAGTACTTC. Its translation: CASSSRPGGRARDIQYF.

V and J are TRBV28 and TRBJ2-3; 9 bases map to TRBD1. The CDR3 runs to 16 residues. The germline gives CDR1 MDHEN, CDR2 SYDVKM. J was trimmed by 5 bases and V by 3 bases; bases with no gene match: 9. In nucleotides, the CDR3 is TGTGCCAGCAGTTTCACCCCTCGGACAGGGGAAGATACGCAGTATTTT. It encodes CASSFTPRTGEDTQYF.

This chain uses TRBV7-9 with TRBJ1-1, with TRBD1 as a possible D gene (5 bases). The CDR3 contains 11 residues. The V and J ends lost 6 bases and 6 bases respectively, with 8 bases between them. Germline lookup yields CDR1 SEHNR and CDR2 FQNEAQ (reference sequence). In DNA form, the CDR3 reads TGTGCCAGCAGAGACAGCTCTGAAGCTTTCTTT. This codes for CASRDSSEAFF.

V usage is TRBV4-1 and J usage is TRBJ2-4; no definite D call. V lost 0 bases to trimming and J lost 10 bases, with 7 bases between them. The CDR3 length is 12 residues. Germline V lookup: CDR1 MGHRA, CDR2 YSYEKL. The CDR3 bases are TGCGCCAGCAGCCAAGATCGGCTTATTCAGTACTTC. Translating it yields CASSQDRLIQYF.

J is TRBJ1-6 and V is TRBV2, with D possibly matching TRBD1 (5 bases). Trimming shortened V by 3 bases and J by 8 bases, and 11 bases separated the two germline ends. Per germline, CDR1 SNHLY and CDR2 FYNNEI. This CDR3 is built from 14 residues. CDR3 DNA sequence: TGTGCCAGCAGTGACTGGCAGGGAGATTCACCCCTCCACTTT. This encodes CASSDWQGDSPLHF.

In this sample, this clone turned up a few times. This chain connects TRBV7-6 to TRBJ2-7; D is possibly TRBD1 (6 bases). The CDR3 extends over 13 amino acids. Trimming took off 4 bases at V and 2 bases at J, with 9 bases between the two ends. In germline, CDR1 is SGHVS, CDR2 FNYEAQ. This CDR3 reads CASSSGTPYEQYF. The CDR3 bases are TGTGCCAGCAGCTCCGGGACACCCTACGAGCAGTACTTC. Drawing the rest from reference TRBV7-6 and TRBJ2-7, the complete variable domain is GAGVSQSPRYKVTKRGQDVALRCDPISGHVSLYWYRQALGQGPEFLTYFNYEAQQDKSGLPNDRFSAERPEGSISTLTIQRTEQRDSAMYRCASSSGTPYEQYFGPGTRLTVT.

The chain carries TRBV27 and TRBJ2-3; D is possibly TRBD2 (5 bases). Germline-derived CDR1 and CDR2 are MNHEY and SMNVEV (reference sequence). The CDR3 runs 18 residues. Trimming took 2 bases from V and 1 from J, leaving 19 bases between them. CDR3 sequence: CASSLGGAPPWGTDTQYF. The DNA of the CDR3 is TGTGCCAGCAGTTTAGGAGGTGCCCCTCCTTGGGGCACAGATACGCAGTATTTT.

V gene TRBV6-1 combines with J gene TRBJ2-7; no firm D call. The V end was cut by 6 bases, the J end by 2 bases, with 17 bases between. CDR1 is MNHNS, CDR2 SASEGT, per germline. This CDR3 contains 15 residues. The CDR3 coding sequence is TGTGCCAGCAGCATCCAGGTTACTTCCCCCTACGAGCAGTACTTC. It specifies CASSIQVTSPYEQYF.

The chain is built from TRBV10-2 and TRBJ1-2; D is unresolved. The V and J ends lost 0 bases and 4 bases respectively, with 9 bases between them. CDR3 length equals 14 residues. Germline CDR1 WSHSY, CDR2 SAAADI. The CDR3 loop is CASSESGPPYGYTF. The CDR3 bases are TGCGCCAGCAGTGAGTCCGGGCCGCCCTATGGCTACACCTTC.

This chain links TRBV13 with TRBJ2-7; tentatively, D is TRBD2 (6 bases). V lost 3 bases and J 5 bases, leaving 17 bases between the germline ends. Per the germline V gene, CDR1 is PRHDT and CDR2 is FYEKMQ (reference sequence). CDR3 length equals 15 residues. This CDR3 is CASSFGRLALDEQYF. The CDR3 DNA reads TGTGCCAGCAGCTTTGGGAGGTTAGCCCTAGACGAGCAGTACTTC.

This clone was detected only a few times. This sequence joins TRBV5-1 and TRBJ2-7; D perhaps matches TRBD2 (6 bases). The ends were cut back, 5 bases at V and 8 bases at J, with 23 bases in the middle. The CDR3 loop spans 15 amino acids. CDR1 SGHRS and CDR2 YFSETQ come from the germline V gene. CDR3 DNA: TGCGCCAGCAGACTCACCGAGGGAGGCGGGACGCAGCAGTACTTC. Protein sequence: CASRLTEGGGTQQYF. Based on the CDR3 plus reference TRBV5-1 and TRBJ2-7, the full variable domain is KAGVTQTPRYLIKTRGQQVTLSCSPISGHRSVSWYQQTPGQGLQFLFEYFSETQRNKGNFPGRFSGRQFSNSRSEMNVSTLELGDSALYLCASRLTEGGGTQQYFGPGTRLTVT.

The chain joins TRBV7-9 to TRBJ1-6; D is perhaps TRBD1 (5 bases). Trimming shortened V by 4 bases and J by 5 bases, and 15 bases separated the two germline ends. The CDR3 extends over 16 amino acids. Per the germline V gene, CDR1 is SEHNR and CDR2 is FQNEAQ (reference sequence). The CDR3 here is CASSSGPREDNSPLHF. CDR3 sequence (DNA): TGTGCCAGCAGCTCGGGGCCTCGCGAGGATAATTCACCCCTCCACTTT. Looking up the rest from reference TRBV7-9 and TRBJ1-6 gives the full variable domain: DTGVSQNPRHKITKRGQNVTFRCDPISEHNRLYWYRQTLGQGPEFLTYFQNEAQLEKSRLLSDRFSAERPKGSFSTLEIQRTEQGDSAMYLCASSSGPREDNSPLHFGNGTRLTVT.

The CDR3 DNA reads TGTGCCAGCAGTTTCATCAGGGTAGATGGCTACACCTTC. Translating it yields CASSFIRVDGYTF. The V gene is TRBV28, the J gene TRBJ1-2; D perhaps matches TRBD1 (5 bases). In germline, CDR1 is MDHEN, CDR2 SYDVKM. V shed 3 bases and J shed 6 bases, with 11 bases lying between them. The length of the CDR3 is 13 residues.

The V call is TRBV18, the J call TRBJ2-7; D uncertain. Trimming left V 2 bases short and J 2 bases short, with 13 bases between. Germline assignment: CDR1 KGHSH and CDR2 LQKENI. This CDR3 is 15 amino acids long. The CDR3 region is CASSPEPNTPYEQYF. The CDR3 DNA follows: TGTGCCAGCTCACCAGAGCCAAATACTCCCTACGAGCAGTACTTC.

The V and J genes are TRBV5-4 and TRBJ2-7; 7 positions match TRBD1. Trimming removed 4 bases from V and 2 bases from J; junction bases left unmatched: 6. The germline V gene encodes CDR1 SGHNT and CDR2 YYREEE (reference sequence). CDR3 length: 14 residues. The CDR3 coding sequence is TGTGCCAGCAGCCAGGGGGACAGAGCCTACGAGCAGTACTTC. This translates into CASSQGDRAYEQYF.

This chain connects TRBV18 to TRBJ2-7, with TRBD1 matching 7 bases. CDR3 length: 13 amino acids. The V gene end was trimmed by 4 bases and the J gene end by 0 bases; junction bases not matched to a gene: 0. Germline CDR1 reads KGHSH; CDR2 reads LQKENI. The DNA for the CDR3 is TGTGCCAGCTCACACAGGGGCTCCTACGAGCAGTACTTC. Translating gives CASSHRGSYEQYF.

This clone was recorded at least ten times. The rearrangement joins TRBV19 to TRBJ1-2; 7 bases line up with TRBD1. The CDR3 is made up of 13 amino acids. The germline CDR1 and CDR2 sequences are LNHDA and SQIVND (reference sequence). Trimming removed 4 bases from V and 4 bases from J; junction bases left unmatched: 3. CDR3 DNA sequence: TGTGCCAGTAGTAGCCGGGACAGCTATGGCTACACCTTC. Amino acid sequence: CASSSRDSYGYTF.

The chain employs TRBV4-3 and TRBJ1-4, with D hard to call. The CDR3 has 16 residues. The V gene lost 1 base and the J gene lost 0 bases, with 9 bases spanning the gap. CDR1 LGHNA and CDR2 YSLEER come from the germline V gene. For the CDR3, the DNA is TGCGCCAGCAGCCAAGGAACCGACGCAACTAATGAAAAACTGTTTTTT. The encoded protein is CASSQGTDATNEKLFF.